This TCR beta chain derives from a study of T cells in localized non-small cell lung cancer. Findings and limits, study-wide: A raised T cell density in blood coincided with lengthier overall survival.

This clone came up a few times. Antigen: not known. Method: immunoSEQ multiplex PCR; TCRdb's copy keeps in-frame clones and lacks some. Of some 72,000 clones listed, roughly 81% are singletons. V lost 3 bases and J lost 4, with 11 bases in between. Germline V CDR1 and CDR2: SGHRS, YFSETQ. The CDR3 extends over 14 amino acids. The sequence derives from a man between 35 and 75 years old with stage I lung adenocarcinoma. The chain is built from TRBV5-1 and TRBJ2-4; perhaps TRBD2 as D (6 bases). The material sequenced was peripheral blood, taken before any cancer treatment. For the CDR3, the DNA is TGCGCCAGCAGCTCTACGGGAGTTAAAAACATTCAGTACTTC. Its protein product is CASSSTGVKNIQYF.